The clone carrying this T cell receptor (beta chain) has more than one count but fewer than ten. Its cognate antigen is unknown. Per germline, CDR1 MGHRA and CDR2 YSYEKL. The CDR3 sequence is 16 residues long. Deletions cut 3 bases from V and 3 bases from J, with 15 bases between. MiXCR was run by TCRdb on the 5' RACE reads, yielding one entry per CDR3 protein. The table lists approximately 76,000 distinct CDR3 sequences, over 11% of them singletons. The data derive from a study of early T cells in non-severe SARS-CoV-2 infection. Study overall: Sequencing of bulk RNA from unsorted whole blood was done, without chain pairing. Study conclusions and caveats: VDJdb matching favored anti-spike CD8 responses, missing private and CD4 specificities.

This sequence joins TRBV4-1 and TRBJ2-1; TRBD1 or TRBD2 may be the D gene (6 bases each). The receptor was isolated from an adult who was a healthcare worker with PCR-confirmed SARS-CoV-2 infection or an uninfected control (not recorded which). Sequenced sample: whole blood. CDR3 DNA sequence: TGCGCCAGCAGCCATGCAGGGGACTGGATCTACAATGAGCAGTTCTTC. Its translation is CASSHAGDWIYNEQFF.